These 25 T cell receptor beta chains were sequenced from one sample in a study of blood T cell repertoires in COVID-19. Clones were sequenced by immunoSEQ multiplex PCR, and TCRdb holds only the in-frame ones, with some missing. Here the sample spans around 19,000 clones, roughly 78% being singletons. The sequenced sample was peripheral blood. The receptors derive from an elderly man with acute or convalescent COVID-19.

The genes are TRBV7-2 and TRBJ2-5; TRBD2 aligns across 10 bases. CDR3 size: 14 residues. Trimming cost V 1 base and J 5 bases; bases outside gene matches: 1. CDR1 SGHTA and CDR2 FQGNSA come from the germline V gene. CDR3 in DNA: TGTGCCAGCAGCTTAGATAGCGGGAGGGAGACCCAGTACTTC. The encoded protein is CASSLDSGRETQYF.

The chain recombines TRBV19 with TRBJ1-1; TRBD1 aligns across 7 bases. CDR3 length equals 15 residues. With 7 bases clipped from V and 1 base from J, the junction kept 9 bases outside the gene matches. Germline-derived CDR1 and CDR2 are LNHDA and SQIVND (reference sequence). The CDR3 loop reads CASTPGDSKNTEAFF. In DNA form, the CDR3 reads TGTGCCAGTACCCCTGGGGACAGTAAGAACACTGAAGCTTTCTTT.

The V gene is TRBV2, the J gene TRBJ1-2; the D gene is possibly TRBD1 (5 bases). Trimming took 5 bases from V and 4 from J, leaving 20 bases between them. This CDR3 has 16 residues. Germline CDR1 and CDR2: SNHLY and FYNNEI. The CDR3 DNA reads as TGTGCCAGCAGTTCCTCAGGGCCAGGAAAACTCTATGGCTACACCTTC. Protein product: CASSSSGPGKLYGYTF.

V gene TRBV2 combines with J gene TRBJ2-7, with 11 positions matching TRBD1. V shed 4 bases, J shed 5 bases, and the junction held 7 bases outside the gene matches. There are 15 residues in the CDR3. CDR1 and CDR2 (germline): SNHLY, FYNNEI. The CDR3 sequence: CASSGSDRGHDEQYF. In DNA form, the CDR3 reads TGTGCCAGCAGTGGCTCGGACAGGGGGCATGACGAGCAGTACTTC.

The chain couples TRBV3-1 (or the pseudogene TRBV3-2) to TRBJ2-1; maybe TRBD2 (5 bases). Germline values: CDR1 LGHDT, CDR2 YNNKEL (reference sequence). Trimming pared 4 bases from V and 7 bases from J, leaving 14 bases between. This CDR3 contains 14 residues. CDR3 loop: CASSRSGWGNEQFF. CDR3 nucleotides: TGTGCCAGCAGCCGCAGCGGTTGGGGAAATGAGCAGTTCTTC.

V gene TRBV25-1 combines with J gene TRBJ1-1; TRBD1 might be the D (5 bases). V gave up 4 bases and J gave up 1 base, with 19 bases separating them. Germline loops: CDR1 MGHDK, CDR2 SYGVNS. The CDR3 loop spans 17 amino acids. CDR3 DNA sequence: TGTGCCAGCAGTGTAGGTAGGGGAGGGGTTAAGAACACTGAAGCTTTCTTT. This sequence encodes CASSVGRGGVKNTEAFF.

This clone appeared once. The chain has TRBV5-1 and TRBJ2-1; 8 bases are a match to TRBD1. The V gene's germline CDR1 is SGHRS and CDR2 YFSETQ. This CDR3 region has 16 residues. J gave up 6 bases and V 4 bases, and 12 bases lay outside the gene matches. This chain's CDR3 is CASSPGTGVYGNEQFF. The CDR3 DNA follows: TGCGCCAGCAGCCCCGGGACAGGAGTTTATGGCAATGAGCAGTTCTTC.

V is TRBV28 and J is TRBJ2-4; a possible D gene is TRBD1 (5 bases). Germline CDR1 reads MDHEN; CDR2 reads SYDVKM. V gave up 3 bases and J gave up 3 bases, with 9 bases separating them. This CDR3 is built from 14 residues. The CDR3 DNA is TGTGCCAGCAGTTTGCGCCAGGGCAAAAACATTCAGTACTTC. It codes for CASSLRQGKNIQYF.

This clone has a handful of counts. The V call is TRBV29-1, the J call TRBJ1-5; no definite D call. Germline CDR1 reads SQVTM; CDR2 reads ANQGSEA. The CDR3 runs 13 residues. Trimming cost V 5 bases and J 5 bases, with 13 bases left between them. CDR3 protein: CSVITMRDQPQHF. The CDR3, as DNA: TGCAGCGTTATAACAATGAGGGATCAGCCCCAGCATTTT. The full variable domain, its missing parts supplied by reference TRBV29-1 and TRBJ1-5, is SAVISQKPSRDICQRGTSLTIQCQVDSQVTMMFWYRQQPGQSLTLIATANQGSEATYESGFVIDKFPISRPNLTFSTLTVSNMSPEDSSIYLCSVITMRDQPQHFGDGTRLSIL.

This rearrangement joins TRBV7-8 to TRBJ1-1, with 7 positions matching TRBD1. The V segment lost 5 bases and the J segment 4 bases; nucleotides outside the gene matches: 10. The CDR3 runs 15 residues. Germline lookup yields CDR1 SGHVS and CDR2 FQNEAQ. The CDR3 DNA follows: TGTGCCAGCAGCGAACGACAGGGATCGCGCACTGAAGCTTTCTTT. This translates into CASSERQGSRTEAFF. The whole variable domain, filled in from reference TRBV7-8 and TRBJ1-1, reads GAGVSQSPRYKVAKRGQDVALRCDPISGHVSLFWYQQALGQGPEFLTYFQNEAQLDKSGLPSDRFFAERPEGSVSTLKIQRTQQEDSAVYLCASSERQGSRTEAFFGQGTRLTVV.

This clone was observed a few times. The genes are TRBV6-1 and TRBJ1-2; 10 positions agree with TRBD1. Germline lookup yields CDR1 MNHNS and CDR2 SASEGT. The CDR3 has 13 residues. Trimming cost V 3 bases and J 8 bases; bases outside gene matches: 3. CDR3: CASSEGQGNGYTF. In DNA form, the CDR3 reads TGTGCCAGCAGTGAGGGACAGGGGAACGGCTACACCTTC.

The chain joins TRBV4-2 to TRBJ2-3, with 8 bases that match TRBD2. The CDR3 has 15 residues. Trimming removed 1 base from V and 4 bases from J; junction bases left unmatched: 4. CDR1 and CDR2 from the germline V gene are LGHNA and YNFKEQ. Written as DNA, the CDR3 is TGTGCCAGCAGCCAAGGGACTAGCATTCCAGATACGCAGTATTTT. Amino acid sequence: CASSQGTSIPDTQYF.

V gene TRBV6-5 combines with J gene TRBJ1-5, with D possibly TRBD1 on 5 matching bases. Trimming stripped 5 bases from V and 2 bases from J, with 13 bases between. This CDR3 is built from 15 residues. Per the germline V gene, CDR1 is MNHEY and CDR2 is SVGAGI. This chain's CDR3 is CASSLWGGGNQPQHF. CDR3 sequence (DNA): TGTGCCAGCAGTCTTTGGGGGGGAGGCAATCAGCCCCAGCATTTT.

The genes are TRBV14 and TRBJ1-1, with D perhaps matching TRBD1 (5 bases). The CDR3 is made up of 14 amino acids. Germline loops: CDR1 SGHDN, CDR2 FVKESK. Trimming shortened V by 4 bases and J by 4 bases, and 13 bases separated the two germline ends. DNA for the CDR3: TGTGCCAGCAGCCGTGGGGCGCAGAGCACTGAAGCTTTCTTT. This sequence encodes CASSRGAQSTEAFF.

In its sample, this clone was seen a few times. This chain joins TRBV27 and TRBJ1-3; the D gene is possibly TRBD1 (6 bases). The CDR3 contains 16 residues. Per germline, CDR1 MNHEY and CDR2 SMNVEV (reference sequence). Between the trimmed V and J ends, which lost 2 bases and 0 bases, there was a span of 11 bases. This chain's CDR3 is CASSLADRISGNTIYF. The CDR3 DNA sequence: TGTGCCAGCAGTTTAGCAGACAGGATCTCTGGAAACACCATATATTTT.

The chain joins TRBV10-3 to TRBJ2-2, with TRBD1 matching over 7 bases. V shed 6 bases, J shed 5 bases, and the junction held 3 bases outside the gene matches. CDR1 and CDR2 from the germline V gene are ENHRY and SYGVKD. The CDR3 consists of 13 residues. CDR3 sequence: CAISLQGTGELFF. The CDR3 region has the DNA TGTGCCATCAGCCTACAGGGGACCGGGGAGCTGTTTTTT.

The table lists this clone with a count of one. The chain has TRBV19 and TRBJ2-7; 11 nucleotides match TRBD2. This CDR3 region has 16 residues. V lost 6 bases and J lost 7; bases outside the gene matches: 14. Germline V gene sequence: CDR1 LNHDA, CDR2 SQIVND (reference sequence). The CDR3 loop reads CASRPTLAGAGGEQYF. In nucleotides, the CDR3 is TGTGCCAGTAGACCCACACTAGCGGGAGCTGGAGGGGAGCAGTACTTC.

The V call is TRBV6-5, the J call TRBJ1-6, with a tentative D call TRBD1 (5 bases). Germline CDR1 MNHEY, CDR2 SVGAGI. CDR3 size: 15 residues. Trimming stripped 5 bases from V and 5 bases from J, with 13 bases between. CDR3 sequence reads: CASSPGHLNNSPLHF. CDR3 bases: TGTGCCAGCAGTCCCGGACACCTCAATAATTCACCCCTCCACTTT.

The sample holds one count of this clone. The V and J genes are TRBV27 and TRBJ1-2, with D uncertain. Trimming left V 5 bases short and J 7 bases short, with 14 bases between. Germline assignment: CDR1 MNHEY and CDR2 SMNVEV (reference sequence). CDR3 length: 13 amino acids. CDR3 residues: CASSPPGIGGYTF. CDR3 nucleotides: TGTGCCAGCAGTCCCCCGGGGATAGGTGGCTACACCTTC.

A single count supports this clone. V is TRBV5-1 and J is TRBJ2-5; 7 bases agree with TRBD1. This CDR3 is built from 15 residues. CDR1 is SGHRS, CDR2 YFSETQ, per germline. V shed 0 bases and J 0 bases; nucleotides not matched to a gene: 2. This CDR3 is CASSLGDRDQETQYF. CDR3 DNA sequence: TGCGCCAGCAGCTTGGGAGACAGGGACCAAGAGACCCAGTACTTC.

The V and J genes are TRBV11-1 and TRBJ1-4; possibly TRBD1 for D (6 bases). CDR1 and CDR2 from the germline V gene are SGHAT and FQDESV (reference sequence). V shed 3 bases and J shed 6 bases, with 11 bases lying between them. The CDR3 extends over 14 amino acids. DNA of the CDR3: TGTGCCAGCAGCTTCAGGGGTCAGGATGAAAAACTGTTTTTT. It yields the protein CASSFRGQDEKLFF.

The V call is TRBV7-9, the J call TRBJ1-1; D is uncertain. CDR1 and CDR2 from the germline V gene are SEHNR and FQNEAQ (reference sequence). The CDR3 contains 15 residues. V lost 1 base, J lost 0 bases, and 9 bases lay in between. CDR3 amino acids: CASSLETRMNTEAFF. CDR3 nucleotides: TGTGCCAGCAGCTTAGAGACGAGGATGAACACTGAAGCTTTCTTT.

This chain links TRBV11-2 with TRBJ2-3; D not resolved. Trimming took off 5 bases at V and 2 bases at J, with 2 bases between the two ends. CDR3 length equals 11 residues. Germline CDR1 reads SGHAT; CDR2 reads FQNNGV. CDR3 residues: CASSLTDTQYF. The CDR3 nucleotides are TGTGCCAGCAGCCTCACAGATACGCAGTATTTT.

The chain joins TRBV21-1 to TRBJ2-7; the table's D call TRBD1 went unverified against the DNA. TRBV21-1 counts as a pseudogene. The CDR3 sequence is 15 residues long. CDR3: CASSDTRIRSYEQYV. The CDR3 DNA follows: TGTGCCAGCAGCGACACGCGTATAAGGTCCTACGAGCAGTACGTC.

The chain combines TRBV19 with TRBJ2-2; 9 nucleotides line up with TRBD1. CDR1 and CDR2 (germline): LNHDA, SQIVND (reference sequence). There are 18 residues in the CDR3. With V trimmed by 5 bases and J by 6 bases, 16 bases remained unmatched. DNA of the CDR3: TGTGCCAGTAGTCCTCTCCCTAGACAGGGGGGGGTCGCCGGGGAGCTGTTTTTT. It translates to CASSPLPRQGGVAGELFF. Full variable domain (rest looked up from reference TRBV19 and TRBJ2-2): DGGITQSPKYLFRKEGQNVTLSCEQNLNHDAMYWYRQDPGQGLRLIYYSQIVNDFQKGDIAEGYSVSREKKESFPLTVTSAQKNPTAFYLCASSPLPRQGGVAGELFFGEGSRLTVL.